This is a list of T cell receptor beta chains from one sample in a study of blood T cells in healthy people across ages. MiXCR, run by TCRdb on the 5' RACE reads, gives a single entry per CDR3 protein. The table includes some 1.8 million distinct CDR3 sequences, about 39% detected once. Sequenced: blood. Receptors were obtained from a human donor in good health. The CDR3 runs from the conserved cysteine through the conserved F or W. A D gene is named only where the DNA matches it firmly. Clone size is not always given. Where it is, it says once, few, many or a class for expanded clones.

v_call	j_call	d_call	clone_size	cdr3_aa	cdr3_nt
TRBV6-5	TRBJ2-5	TRBD2	once	CASSYSRGSFGTQYF	TGTGCCAGCAGTTACTCGCGGGGGAGTTTTGGGACCCAGTACTTC
TRBV18	TRBJ1-6	TRBD1	many	CASSPTAFGTGDSPLHF	TGTGCCAGCTCACCTACAGCGTTCGGGACAGGGGATTCACCCCTCCACTTT
TRBV12-3/TRBV12-4	TRBJ2-2	NA	NA	CASSPVNFGELFF	TGTGCCAGCAGCCCGGTTAATTTCGGGGAGCTGTTTTTT
TRBV7-2	TRBJ2-1	TRBD2	NA	CASSYSSGGDYNEQFF	TGTGCCAGCAGCTATTCGAGCGGGGGGGATTACAATGAGCAGTTCTTC
TRBV29-1	TRBJ1-1	NA	NA	CSVGLGVGTEAFF	TGCAGCGTTGGATTAGGGGTCGGGACTGAAGCTTTCTTT
TRBV12-3/TRBV12-4	TRBJ2-3	TRBD2	few	CATRLAAYTDTQYF	TGTGCCACCCGACTAGCGGCTTACACAGATACGCAGTATTTT
TRBV7-2	TRBJ2-4	NA	NA	CASSLLAGARENIQYF	TGTGCCAGCAGCTTACTTGCGGGGGCTCGGGAAAACATTCAGTACTTC
TRBV27	TRBJ2-3	NA	once	CASSLFLGTDTQYF	TGTGCCAGCAGTTTATTTCTTGGCACAGATACGCAGTATTTT
TRBV11-2	TRBJ1-1	NA	NA	CASSNEYTVMNTEAFF	TGTGCCAGCAGCAACGAATACACCGTCATGAACACTGAAGCTTTCTTT
TRBV5-1	TRBJ2-1	TRBD1	NA	CASSLGQSPNEQFF	TGCGCCAGCAGCCTGGGACAGTCTCCCAATGAGCAGTTCTTC
TRBV27	TRBJ2-1	TRBD2	few	CASSSPSGGGEQFF	TGTGCCAGCAGTTCTCCTAGCGGGGGGGGTGAGCAGTTCTTC
TRBV7-6	TRBJ1-2	NA	few	CASSLGVQGGYTF	TGTGCCAGCAGCTTAGGGGTACAAGGCGGCTACACCTTC
TRBV29-1	TRBJ2-1	NA	few	CSVVPAGEQFF	TGCAGCGTTGTGCCGGCAGGTGAGCAGTTCTTC
TRBV20-1	TRBJ2-5	NA	NA	CSARYRERETQYF	TGCAGTGCTAGGTACAGGGAGCGGGAGACCCAGTACTTC
TRBV7-2	TRBJ1-5	NA	NA	CASSLEGGGVGNQPQHF	TGTGCCAGCAGCTTAGAAGGGGGTGGTGTAGGCAATCAGCCCCAGCATTTT
TRBV2	TRBJ1-6	TRBD1	NA	CASKKGTGIGSPLHF	TGTGCCAGCAAGAAAGGGACAGGAATTGGTTCACCCCTCCACTTT
TRBV12-3/TRBV12-4	TRBJ2-2	TRBD1	NA	CATNGQGDAGELFF	TGTGCCACCAATGGACAGGGAGATGCCGGGGAGCTGTTTTTT
TRBV24-1	TRBJ1-2	NA	NA	CATSDPAEPYYGYTF	TGTGCCACCAGTGATCCGGCAGAACCCTACTATGGCTACACCTTC
TRBV7-3	TRBJ2-1	NA	few	CASSPTRANNEQFF	TGTGCCAGCAGTCCTACTCGGGCGAACAATGAGCAGTTCTTC
TRBV20-1	TRBJ2-3	NA	few	CSARVRIAGLTDTQYF	TGCAGTGCTAGAGTACGTATCGCGGGACTTACAGATACGCAGTATTTT
TRBV7-9	TRBJ2-5	TRBD2	NA	CASSPAGGRLETQYF	TGTGCCAGCAGCCCAGCGGGGGGCCGCCTGGAGACCCAGTACTTC
TRBV7-2	TRBJ1-2	NA	NA	CASSLQRGTNYGYTF	TGTGCCAGCAGCTTACAAAGGGGAACTAACTATGGCTACACCTTC
TRBV7-2	TRBJ2-1	TRBD2	few	CANSLEGGGWAEQFF	TGTGCCAACAGCTTAGAAGGCGGGGGGTGGGCTGAGCAGTTCTTC
TRBV5-1	TRBJ2-2	TRBD1	NA	CASTKSQGAGTGELFF	TGCGCCAGCACTAAATCCCAGGGGGCCGGCACCGGGGAGCTGTTTTTT
TRBV11-2	TRBJ2-7	TRBD1	NA	CASSPRTGEGIIEQYF	TGTGCCAGCAGCCCCAGGACAGGGGAGGGCATTATAGAGCAGTACTTC
TRBV11-3	TRBJ2-3	TRBD2	NA	CASSLVSLAGADAQYF	TGTGCCAGCAGCTTAGTCTCTCTAGCGGGGGCAGATGCGCAGTATTTT
TRBV6-1	TRBJ2-4	NA	few	CASSRIQGAKNIQYF	TGTGCCAGCAGCCGAATCCAGGGAGCCAAAAACATTCAGTACTTC
TRBV7-7	TRBJ2-1	NA	NA	CASSLGPTGIGNNEQFF	TGTGCTAGCAGCTTAGGTCCGACAGGTATCGGAAACAATGAGCAGTTCTTC
TRBV20-1	TRBJ2-1	NA	NA	CSARDNAGLQFF	TGCAGTGCTAGAGATAATGCAGGATTACAGTTCTTC
TRBV20-1	TRBJ1-1	TRBD1	NA	CSARYPGGPEAFF	TGCAGTGCTAGATACCCAGGGGGCCCTGAAGCTTTCTTT
TRBV5-5	TRBJ2-3	TRBD2	NA	CASSGKGLATSDTQYF	TGTGCCAGCAGCGGAAAAGGACTAGCAACCTCAGATACGCAGTATTTT
TRBV27	TRBJ1-5	TRBD1	few	CASTGTGGNQPQHF	TGTGCCAGCACCGGGACAGGAGGGAATCAGCCCCAGCATTTT
TRBV4-1	TRBJ2-7	TRBD2	NA	CASTRALAGSYEQYF	TGCGCCAGTACGAGGGCACTAGCGGGTTCCTACGAGCAGTACTTC
TRBV6-5	TRBJ1-2	NA	NA	CASHTGTRGVRGYTF	TGTGCCAGTCATACCGGGACAAGGGGCGTTCGGGGCTACACCTTC
TRBV7-2	TRBJ2-5	NA	NA	CASSWRSGAHGEQYF	TGTGCCAGCAGCTGGCGAAGTGGGGCGCATGGGGAGCAGTACTTC
TRBV27	TRBJ1-2	NA	few	CASRPSGGGVNNGYTF	TGTGCCAGCCGTCCTTCCGGGGGCGGAGTAAACAATGGCTACACCTTC
TRBV11-2	TRBJ1-1	TRBD1	NA	CASNLWTGELANTEAFF	TGTGCCAGCAACCTGTGGACAGGGGAGTTGGCGAACACTGAAGCTTTCTTT